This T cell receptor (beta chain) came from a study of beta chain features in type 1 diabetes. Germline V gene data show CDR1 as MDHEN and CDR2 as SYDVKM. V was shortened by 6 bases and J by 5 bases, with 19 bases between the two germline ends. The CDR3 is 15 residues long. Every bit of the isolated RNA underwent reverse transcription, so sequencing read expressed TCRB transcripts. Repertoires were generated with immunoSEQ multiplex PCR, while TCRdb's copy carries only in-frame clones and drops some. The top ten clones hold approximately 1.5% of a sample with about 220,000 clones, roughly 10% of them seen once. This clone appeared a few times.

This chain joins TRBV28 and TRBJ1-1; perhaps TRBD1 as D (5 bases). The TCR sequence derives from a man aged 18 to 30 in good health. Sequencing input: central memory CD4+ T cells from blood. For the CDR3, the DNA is TGTGCCAGCAGCGAGGGGCCTCTTCAGAGGACTGAAGCTTTCTTT. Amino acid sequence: CASSEGPLQRTEAFF.